This T cell receptor beta chain came from a study of blood T cell repertoires in COVID-19. Looking at the study overall: Material from acute and convalescent COVID-19 was sourced from the United States, Italy and Spain. The analysed material was cDNA or gDNA that came from T cells, B-cell-depleted T cells, or PBMCs.

As processed by the authors: Nucleated cell counts were estimated from reference gene primer amplification. Measured with immunoSEQ multiplex PCR; TCRdb has only the in-frame clones, and not every one. V, J and clone size were drawn from that table, and D and trimming were deduced from the DNA. The data show 250,000 to 350,000 clones, about 89% seen once. The CDR3 consists of 15 residues. Per the germline V gene, CDR1 is SGHRS and CDR2 is YFSETQ. Trimming took 0 bases from V and 4 from J, leaving 14 bases between them. This clonotype was sampled from a woman aged 45-65 years who had recovered from COVID-19. This rearrangement joins TRBV5-1 to TRBJ2-7; the D gene is possibly TRBD1 (5 bases). Sequenced sample: peripheral blood. CDR3: CASSLGLGVRYEQYF. CDR3 coding DNA: TGCGCCAGCAGCTTGGGCTTAGGGGTACGGTACGAGCAGTACTTC.